The sequence of this TCR beta chain was determined in a study of technical replicates of blood from a few donors. With 2 bases removed from V and 4 bases from J, the gap between germline ends came to 16 bases. Per germline, CDR1 MNHEY and CDR2 SVGAGI. The CDR3 runs 16 residues. Measured with immunoSEQ multiplex PCR; TCRdb has only the in-frame clones, and not every one. The sample consists of 98,000 or so clones, approximately 96% of them appearing once. The sequence was collected from a human donor in good health. V gene TRBV6-5 combines with J gene TRBJ2-3; TRBD1 is a possible D gene (5 bases). Sample: T cells isolated from PBMCs. The chain's CDR3 is CASSYQAPLGADTQYF. In DNA form, the CDR3 reads TGTGCCAGCAGTTACCAGGCCCCCCTAGGGGCAGATACGCAGTATTTT.